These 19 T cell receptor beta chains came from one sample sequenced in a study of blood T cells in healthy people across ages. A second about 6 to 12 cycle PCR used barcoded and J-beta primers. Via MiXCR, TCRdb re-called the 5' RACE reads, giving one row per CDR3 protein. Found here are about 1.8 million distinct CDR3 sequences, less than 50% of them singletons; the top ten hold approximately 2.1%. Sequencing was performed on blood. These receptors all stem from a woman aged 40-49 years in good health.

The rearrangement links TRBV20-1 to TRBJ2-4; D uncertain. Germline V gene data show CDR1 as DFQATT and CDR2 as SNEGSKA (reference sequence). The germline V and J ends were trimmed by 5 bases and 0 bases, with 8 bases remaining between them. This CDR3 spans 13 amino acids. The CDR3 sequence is CSASQLAKNIQYF. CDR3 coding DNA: TGCAGTGCTTCACAACTAGCCAAAAACATTCAGTACTTC.

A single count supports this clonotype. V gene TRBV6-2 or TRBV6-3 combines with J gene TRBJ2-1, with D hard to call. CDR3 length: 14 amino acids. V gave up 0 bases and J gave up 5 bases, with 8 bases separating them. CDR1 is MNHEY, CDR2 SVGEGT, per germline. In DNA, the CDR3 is TGTGCCAGCAGTTACTCAGATGGGGACAATGAGCAGTTCTTC. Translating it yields CASSYSDGDNEQFF.

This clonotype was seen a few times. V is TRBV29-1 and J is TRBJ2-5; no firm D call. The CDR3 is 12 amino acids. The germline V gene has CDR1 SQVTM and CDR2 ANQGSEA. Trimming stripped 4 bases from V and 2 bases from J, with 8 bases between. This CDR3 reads CSVGGLQETQYF. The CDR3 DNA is TGCAGCGTTGGGGGTCTACAAGAGACCCAGTACTTC. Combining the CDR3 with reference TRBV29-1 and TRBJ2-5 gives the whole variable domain SAVISQKPSRDICQRGTSLTIQCQVDSQVTMMFWYRQQPGQSLTLIATANQGSEATYESGFVIDKFPISRPNLTFSTLTVSNMSPEDSSIYLCSVGGLQETQYFGPGTRLLVL.

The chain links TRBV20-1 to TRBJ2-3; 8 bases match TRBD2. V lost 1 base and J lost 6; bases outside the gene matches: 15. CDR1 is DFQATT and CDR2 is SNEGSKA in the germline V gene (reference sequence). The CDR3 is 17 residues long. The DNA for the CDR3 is TGCAGTGCTAGAGGAGAGGGTGTGCGGGGGGTCGGGGATACGCAGTATTTT. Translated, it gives CSARGEGVRGVGDTQYF.

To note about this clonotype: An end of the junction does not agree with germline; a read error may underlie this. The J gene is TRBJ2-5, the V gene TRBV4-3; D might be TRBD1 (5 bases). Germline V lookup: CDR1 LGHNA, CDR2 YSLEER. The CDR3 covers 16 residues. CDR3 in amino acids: CASGQDSSRGQETQYF. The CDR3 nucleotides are TGCGCCAGCGGCCAAGACAGTTCACGTGGGCAAGAGACCCAGTACTTC.

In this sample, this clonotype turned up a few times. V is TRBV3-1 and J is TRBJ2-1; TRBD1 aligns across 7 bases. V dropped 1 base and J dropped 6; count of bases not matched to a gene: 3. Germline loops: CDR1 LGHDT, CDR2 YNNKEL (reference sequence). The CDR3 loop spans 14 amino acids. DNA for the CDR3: TGTGCCAGCAGCCAAGTTGACAGGGCCAATGAGCAGTTCTTC. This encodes CASSQVDRANEQFF.

CDR3 protein: CAISEAQAGYNEQFF. DNA of the CDR3: TGTGCCATCAGTGAAGCACAAGCGGGGTACAATGAGCAGTTCTTC. The chain has TRBV10-3 and TRBJ2-1; 7 nucleotides line up with TRBD2. V shed 3 bases and J 4 bases; nucleotides not matched to a gene: 6. Germline V CDR1 and CDR2: ENHRY, SYGVKD. The CDR3 runs 15 residues.

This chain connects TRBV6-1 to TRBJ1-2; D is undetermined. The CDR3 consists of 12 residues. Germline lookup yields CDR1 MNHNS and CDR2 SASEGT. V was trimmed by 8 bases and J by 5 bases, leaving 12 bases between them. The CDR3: CASAETSYGYTF. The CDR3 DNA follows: TGTGCCAGCGCCGAGACGAGTTATGGCTACACCTTC.

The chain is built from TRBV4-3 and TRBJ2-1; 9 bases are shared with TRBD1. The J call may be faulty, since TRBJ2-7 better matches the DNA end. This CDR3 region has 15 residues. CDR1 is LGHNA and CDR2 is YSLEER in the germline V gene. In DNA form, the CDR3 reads TGCGCCAGCAGCCAAGAGGACAGGGGTGCTTACGAGCAGTACTTC. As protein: CASSQEDRGAYEQYF.

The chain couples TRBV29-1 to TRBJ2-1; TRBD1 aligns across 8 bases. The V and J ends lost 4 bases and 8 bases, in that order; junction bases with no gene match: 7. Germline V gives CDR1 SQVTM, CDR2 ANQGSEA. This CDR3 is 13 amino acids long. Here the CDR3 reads CSVGGDRSYEQFF. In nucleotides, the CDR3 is TGCAGCGTTGGGGGGGACAGGTCCTATGAGCAGTTCTTC.

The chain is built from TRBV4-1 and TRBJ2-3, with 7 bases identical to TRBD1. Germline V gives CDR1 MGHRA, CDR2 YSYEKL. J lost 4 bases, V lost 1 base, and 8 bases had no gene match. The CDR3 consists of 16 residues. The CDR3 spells CASSQADRVRADTQYF. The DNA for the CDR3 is TGCGCCAGCAGCCAAGCTGACAGGGTGCGGGCAGATACGCAGTATTTT.

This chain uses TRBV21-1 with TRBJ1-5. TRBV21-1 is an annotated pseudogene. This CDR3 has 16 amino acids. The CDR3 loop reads CASSPLNCRSDQPQHF. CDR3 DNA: TGTGCCAGCAGCCCTCTCAACTGCCGAAGCGATCAGCCCCAGCATTTT.

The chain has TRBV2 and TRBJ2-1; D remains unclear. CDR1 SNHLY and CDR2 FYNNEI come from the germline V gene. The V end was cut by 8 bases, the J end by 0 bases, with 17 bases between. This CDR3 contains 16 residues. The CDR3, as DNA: TGTGCCAGCCCGGACCCAGGAAGCGACTCCTACAATGAGCAGTTCTTC. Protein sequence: CASPDPGSDSYNEQFF.

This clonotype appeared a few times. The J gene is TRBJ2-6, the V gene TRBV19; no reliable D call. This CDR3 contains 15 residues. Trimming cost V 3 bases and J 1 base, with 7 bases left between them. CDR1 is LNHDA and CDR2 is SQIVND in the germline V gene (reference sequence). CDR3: CASSIQASGANVLTF. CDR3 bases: TGTGCCAGTAGTATCCAGGCTTCTGGGGCCAACGTCCTGACTTTC.

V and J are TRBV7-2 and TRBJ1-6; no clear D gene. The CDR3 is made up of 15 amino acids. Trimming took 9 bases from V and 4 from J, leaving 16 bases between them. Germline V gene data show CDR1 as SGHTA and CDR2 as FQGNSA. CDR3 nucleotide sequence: TGTGCCAGTCATAGGACGGCACGTTATAATTCACCCCTCCACTTT. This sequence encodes CASHRTARYNSPLHF.

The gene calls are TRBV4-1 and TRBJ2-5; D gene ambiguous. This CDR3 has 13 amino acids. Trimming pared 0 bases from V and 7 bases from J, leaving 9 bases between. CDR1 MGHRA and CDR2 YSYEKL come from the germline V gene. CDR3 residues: CASSQDRFATQYF. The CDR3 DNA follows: TGCGCCAGCAGCCAAGATCGGTTTGCGACCCAGTACTTC.

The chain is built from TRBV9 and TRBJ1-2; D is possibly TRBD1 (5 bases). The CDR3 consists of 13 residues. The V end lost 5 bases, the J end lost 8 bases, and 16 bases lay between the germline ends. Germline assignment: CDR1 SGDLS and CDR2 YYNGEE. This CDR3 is CASSALGGWGYTF. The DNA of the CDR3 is TGTGCCAGCAGTGCCCTGGGGGGATGGGGCTACACCTTC.

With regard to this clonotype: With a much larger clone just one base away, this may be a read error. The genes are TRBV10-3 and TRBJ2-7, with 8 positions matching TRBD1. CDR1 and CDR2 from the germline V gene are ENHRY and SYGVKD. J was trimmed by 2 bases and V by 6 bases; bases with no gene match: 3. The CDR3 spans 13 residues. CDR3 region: CAISRTGPYEQYF. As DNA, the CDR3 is TGTGCCATCAGCCGGACAGGGCCCTACGAGCAGTACTTC.

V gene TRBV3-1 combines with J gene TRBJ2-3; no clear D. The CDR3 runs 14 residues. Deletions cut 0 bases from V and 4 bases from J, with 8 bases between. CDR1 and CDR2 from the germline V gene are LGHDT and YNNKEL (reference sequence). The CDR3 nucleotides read TGTGCCAGCAGCCAAGAGCCCGTGGCAGATACGCAGTATTTT. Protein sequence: CASSQEPVADTQYF.